A single T cell receptor (beta chain) is shown here with its context. As handled by the study authors: Quantification of nucleated cells was approximated via reference gene primer amplification. Assay: immunoSEQ multiplex PCR; the TCRdb copy retains only in-frame clones and omits some. V and J calls and clone size are as listed in that table; D and trimming were resolved from the DNA. The sample holds about 130,000 clones, 84% seen once. This record belongs to a study of blood T cell repertoires in COVID-19. Study overall: Acute-phase and convalescent COVID-19 samples originated in the United States, Italy and Spain. The cDNA or gDNA used as material had been derived from T cells, B-cell-depleted T cells, or PBMCs.

Germline V gene sequence: CDR1 MNHEY, CDR2 SMNVEV (reference sequence). Trimming at V came to 6 bases and at J to 3 bases, leaving 2 bases not matched to a gene. The CDR3 length is 15 residues. The chain is built from TRBV27 and TRBJ2-3; 14 bases match TRBD2. The sample comprised peripheral blood. The sequence came from a woman of 80 years or more with acute or convalescent COVID-19. The CDR3 nucleotides read TGTGCCAGCAGGGGGACTAGCGGGGGTACAGATACGCAGTATTTT. Its translation: CASRGTSGGTDTQYF.